This is a list of T cell receptor beta chains from one sample in a study of neurological immune-mediated disorders. Using its own MiXCR run on the 5' RACE reads, TCRdb lists one record per CDR3 protein. The sample has more than 100,000 distinct CDR3 sequences, roughly a tenth seen once. Source material: PBMCs. The receptors stem from a female donor with HTLV-1-associated myelopathy (HAM/TSP). Both conserved end residues are part of each CDR3. The D gene is left open where the match is weak. Clone size is stated in some rows and not others, as once, few, many or a class when expanded.

NA,TRBJ1-2,many,13,TRBV20-1,TGCAGTGCGTCGAGGGGGGGAGTCAGTGGCTACACCTTC,CSASRGGVSGYTF
TRBD1,TRBJ2-7,many,15,TRBV10-3,TGTGCCATCAGAAACGCTCCGGGACAGGGACACGAGCAGTACTTC,CAIRNAPGQGHEQYF
TRBD1,TRBJ2-6,many,14,TRBV20-1,TGCAGCCTACCGGGACAGTCTGGGGCCAACGTCCTGACTTTC,CSLPGQSGANVLTF
NA,TRBJ2-7,many,13,TRBV18,TGTGCCAGCTCACCTAGACAGGAGCTCGAGCAGTACTTC,CASSPRQELEQYF
TRBD2,TRBJ2-2,NA,14,TRBV19,TGTGCCAGTAGTATCGGCGGGGGCACCGGGGAGCTGTTTTTT,CASSIGGGTGELFF
TRBD2,TRBJ2-2,many,15,TRBV6-4,TGTGCCAGCAGCCCTACTAGCGGGGGCGCCGGGGAGCTGTTTTTT,CASSPTSGGAGELFF
NA,TRBJ1-1,many,13,TRBV2,TGTGCCAGCAGTGAATCCAGGGACACTGAAGCTTTCTTT,CASSESRDTEAFF
TRBD1,TRBJ2-2,many,16,TRBV5-1,TGCGCCAGCAGCTTATTTGGACAGGGGAAAACCGGGGAGCTGTTTTTT,CASSLFGQGKTGELFF
TRBD1,TRBJ2-1,many,19,TRBV11-2,TGTGCCAGCAGCTTAGGCCCTCGGGACCCAACCAGGGGGTACAATGAGCAGTTCTTC,CASSLGPRDPTRGYNEQFF
TRBD2,TRBJ2-1,many,14,TRBV6-5,TGTGCCAGCAGTGAACGACTAGCGGGGGCCCCCGTGTTCTTC,CASSERLAGAPVFF
TRBD1,TRBJ2-3,many,13,TRBV29-1,TGCAGCGAGGGACAGGGAATCACAGATACGCAGTATTTT,CSEGQGITDTQYF
NA,TRBJ2-2,many,14,TRBV3-1,TGTGCCAGCAGCCGGGCGGGGAACACCGGGGAGCTGTTTTTT,CASSRAGNTGELFF
NA,TRBJ2-1,many,16,TRBV5-6,TGTGCCAGCAGCATCCACAGGGTGGGGTCCTACAATGAGCAGTTCTTC,CASSIHRVGSYNEQFF
TRBD2,TRBJ2-1,NA,15,TRBV12-3/TRBV12-4,TGTGCCAGCAGTTTAGCTGCGGGACTAGCGGGTTGGCAGTTCTTC,CASSLAAGLAGWQFF
NA,TRBJ2-2,many,12,TRBV28,TGTGCCAGTCTTTCTAGGACCGGGGAGCTGTTTTTT,CASLSRTGELFF
NA,TRBJ2-7,many,13,TRBV27,TGTGCCAGCAGGGCAGGGACGGTATACGAGCAGTACTTC,CASRAGTVYEQYF
TRBD2,TRBJ2-5,many,13,TRBV7-2,TGTGCCAGCAGCTTGACTAGCATGGAGACCCAGTACTTC,CASSLTSMETQYF
TRBD1,TRBJ1-4,many,16,TRBV7-2,TGTGCCAGCAGCTTTTCTTCAGGGGGCGCCGGGGAAAAACTGTTTTTT,CASSFSSGGAGEKLFF
NA,TRBJ1-3,many,13,TRBV7-9,TGTGCCAGCAGCTCCTCAACAGGGAACACCATATATTTT,CASSSSTGNTIYF
NA,TRBJ2-3,many,15,TRBV7-9,TGTGCCAGCAGCTCTTCGGGGGGCAGGACAGATACGCAGTATTTT,CASSSSGGRTDTQYF
TRBD1,TRBJ1-3,many,16,TRBV28,TGTGCCAGCAGCCCAGCCGTTAACAGGGGGGGGAACACCATATATTTT,CASSPAVNRGGNTIYF
TRBD1,TRBJ1-5,NA,15,TRBV6-5,TGTGCCAGCAGACGGACAGGGTTCGGCGGTCAGCCCCAGCATTTT,CASRRTGFGGQPQHF
TRBD1,TRBJ1-2,many,13,TRBV15,TGTGCCACCCCTGGACAGGGAAGAGGAGGCTACACCTTC,CATPGQGRGGYTF
TRBD2,TRBJ2-3,NA,16,TRBV5-4,TGTGCCAGCAGCTTTGGCGGGGGGTCCGGCGCAGATACGCAGTATTTT,CASSFGGGSGADTQYF
NA,TRBJ1-1,many,11,TRBV28,TGTGCCAGCAGCCTAGGGGCTAAAGCTTTCTTT,CASSLGAKAFF
TRBD1,TRBJ2-2,many,18,TRBV5-1,TGCGCCAGCAGCCACGGGGACAGGGTTCTAGCTCTCACCGGGGAGCTGTTTTTT,CASSHGDRVLALTGELFF
NA,TRBJ2-5,many,15,TRBV20-1,TGCAGTGCTCCCCCCCGGGTCGGTAGCCAAGAGACCCAGTACTTC,CSAPPRVGSQETQYF
TRBD1,TRBJ1-5,many,14,TRBV12-3/TRBV12-4,TGTGCCAGCAGCCGGGACAGGGTGGATCAGCCCCAGCATTTT,CASSRDRVDQPQHF
NA,TRBJ2-5,many,13,TRBV5-1,TGCGCCAGCAGCTTGACTAGTAGAGAGACCCAGTACTTC,CASSLTSRETQYF
NA,TRBJ2-1,many,13,TRBV12-5,TGTGCTAGTGGTTTGTTCGTCGCCAATGAGCAGTTCTTC,CASGLFVANEQFF
TRBD2,TRBJ2-2,many,15,TRBV20-1,TGCAGTGCTAGCCCTAGCGGGGGGATCACCGGGGAGCTGTTTTTT,CSASPSGGITGELFF
NA,TRBJ2-3,many,14,TRBV5-6,TGTGCCAGCAGCCGCGCAGGGAGTACAGATACGCAGTATTTT,CASSRAGSTDTQYF
NA,TRBJ2-3,many,16,TRBV6-5,TGTGCCAGCAGTTTCAACCGCGTCTTCAGCACAGATACGCAGTATTTT,CASSFNRVFSTDTQYF
NA,TRBJ2-7,few,14,TRBV6-5,TGTGCCAGCAGTTATCGGGGCAGGACCTACGAGCAGTACTTC,CASSYRGRTYEQYF
TRBD1,TRBJ2-7,many,14,TRBV20-1,TGCAGTGCAACGACAGGGGCCGGGGAATGGGAGCAGTACTTC,CSATTGAGEWEQYF
TRBD2,TRBJ2-1,many,19,TRBV27,TGTGCCAGCAGTTTACCAAGGTGGACTAGCGAGGCCCTCTACAATGAGCAGTTCTTC,CASSLPRWTSEALYNEQFF
NA,TRBJ2-1,NA,15,TRBV28,TGTGCCAGCAGTTTAGGCCAGGGCAGCCAAAATGAGCAGTTCTTC,CASSLGQGSQNEQFF
NA,TRBJ2-3,NA,12,TRBV12-3/TRBV12-4,TGTGCCAGCAGCCGCCAAGGCGATACGCAGTATTTT,CASSRQGDTQYF
NA,TRBJ1-6,many,15,TRBV12-3/TRBV12-4,TGTGCCAGCAGTCTACAGGGCTCTGGGAATTCACCCCTCCACTTT,CASSLQGSGNSPLHF
NA,TRBJ2-7,many,13,TRBV5-1,TGCGCCAGCAGCTTAACGGGAGATACCGAGCAGTACTTC,CASSLTGDTEQYF
NA,TRBJ2-3,many,16,TRBV7-9,TGTGCCAGCAGCTTAGGGACCCGAGATTACACAGATACGCAGTATTTT,CASSLGTRDYTDTQYF
NA,TRBJ2-1,many,14,TRBV14,TGTGCCAGCAGCCAAGATCGGCTCATCAATGAGCAGTTCTTC,CASSQDRLINEQFF
NA,TRBJ1-1,NA,13,TRBV6-1,TGTGCCAGCAGCCAAAGGGAGAACACTGAAGCTTTCTTT,CASSQRENTEAFF
NA,TRBJ2-7,NA,13,TRBV12-3/TRBV12-4,TGTGCCAGCAGTTTAAGGGGTCGGTACGAGCAGTACTTC,CASSLRGRYEQYF
TRBD2,TRBJ2-5,few,17,TRBV7-6,TGTGCCAGCAGCTTAAGAGGGGTGGCTAGCGGCCAAGAGACCCAGTACTTC,CASSLRGVASGQETQYF
NA,TRBJ2-3,many,15,TRBV5-1,TGCGCCAGCAGCTTGGCCACGGGGGTCACAGATACGCAGTATTTT,CASSLATGVTDTQYF
TRBD2,TRBJ2-4,many,12,TRBV7-9,TGTGCCAGCAGCCCTAGTGGGCGGGGGGTCAGTTTC,CASSPSGRGVSF
NA,TRBJ2-3,NA,11,TRBV7-2,TGTGCCAGCAGCTCCCGGGTGACGCAGTATTTT,CASSSRVTQYF
NA,TRBJ2-1,many,13,TRBV18,TGTGCCAGCTCACCGACCAGGGCCGGTGAGCAGTTCTTC,CASSPTRAGEQFF
TRBD2,TRBJ2-1,NA,12,TRBV5-1,TGCGCCAGCAGAACTAGCGGGGGGGGGCAGTTCTTC,CASRTSGGGQFF
NA,TRBJ2-1,many,15,TRBV5-1,TGCGCCAGCAGCATTGGCACGGTGGGAACGAATGAGCAGTTCTTC,CASSIGTVGTNEQFF
TRBD1,TRBJ2-2,many,15,TRBV5-1,TGCGCCAGCACCTTTGGGACAGGGTACACCGGGGAGCTGTTTTTT,CASTFGTGYTGELFF
NA,TRBJ1-4,many,15,TRBV5-1,TGCGCCAGCAGCCAGGGCGGACCTGGACATGAAAAACTGTTTTTT,CASSQGGPGHEKLFF
NA,TRBJ2-3,many,15,TRBV5-8,TGTGCCAGCAGCTTGTTTGTACTGGGGGTGGATACGCAGTATTTT,CASSLFVLGVDTQYF
NA,TRBJ2-1,NA,13,TRBV10-3,TGTGCCACCATTCGACGGGAAGGCAATGAGCAGTTCTTC,CATIRREGNEQFF
NA,TRBJ2-5,few,14,TRBV5-1,TGCGCCAGCAGCTTGTTGTCCAGCCAAGAGACCAAGTACTTC,CASSLLSSQETKYF
NA,TRBJ2-5,NA,14,TRBV24-1,TGTGCCACCAGTGGAGCCGGGACCCAAGAGACCCAGTACTTC,CATSGAGTQETQYF
NA,TRBJ1-1,many,14,TRBV20-1,TGCAGTGCAACCTTCGGACAGCAGAACACTGAAGCTTTCTTT,CSATFGQQNTEAFF